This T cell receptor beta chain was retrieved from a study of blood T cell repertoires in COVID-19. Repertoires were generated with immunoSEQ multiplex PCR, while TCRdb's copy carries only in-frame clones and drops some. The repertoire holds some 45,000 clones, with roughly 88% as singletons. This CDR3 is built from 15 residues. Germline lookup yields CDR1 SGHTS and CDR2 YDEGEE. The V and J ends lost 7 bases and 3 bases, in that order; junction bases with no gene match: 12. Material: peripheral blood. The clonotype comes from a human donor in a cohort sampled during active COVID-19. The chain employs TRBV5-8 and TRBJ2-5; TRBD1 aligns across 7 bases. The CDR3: CASGPGTALEETQYF. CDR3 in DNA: TGTGCCAGCGGCCCAGGGACAGCACTTGAAGAGACCCAGTACTTC.